Listed below are T cell receptor beta chains from one sample, sequenced in a study of T cell changes during pregnancy in multiple sclerosis. Profiling relied on immunoSEQ multiplex PCR, and the TCRdb table lists in-frame clones only, not all of them. The sample holds 65,000 to 90,000 clones, 85% to 95% seen once. This material consisted of peripheral blood, taken in the third trimester of pregnancy. All receptors derive from a female donor in good health, enrolled as a control in a pregnancy study. Both conserved end residues are part of each CDR3. D genes are given only for firm matches. Expanded clones get a size class; other rows say once, few or many, or leave the size out.

j_call	d_call	v_call	clone_size	cdr3_nt	cdr3_aa
TRBJ2-5	TRBD1	TRBV29-1	-	TGCAGCGGGGGACAGGGGCGCTTAGAGACCCAGTACTTC	CSGGQGRLETQYF
TRBJ2-1	TRBD2	TRBV6-6	-	TGTGCCAGCACCTTAGGACTAGTTAACAATGAGCAGTTCTTC	CASTLGLVNNEQFF
TRBJ2-7	-	TRBV28	-	TGTGCCAGCAGTTTATGGGGGGCTGGCTACGAGCAGTACTTC	CASSLWGAGYEQYF
TRBJ1-4	TRBD1	TRBV15	-	TGTGCCACCAGCAGAGTCAGGGGGCGGAGGAGTGAAAAACTGTTTTTT	CATSRVRGRRSEKLFF
TRBJ1-1	-	TRBV27	once	TGTGCCAGCAGTGGAGGGACGGACCTGAACACTGAAGCTTTCTTT	CASSGGTDLNTEAFF
TRBJ2-1	-	TRBV4-3	-	TGCGCCAGCAGCCAGGTAGCGGTAAGCTCCTACAATGAGCAGTTCTTC	CASSQVAVSSYNEQFF
TRBJ2-2	-	TRBV5-4	-	TGTGCCAGCAAAGAGGAGAACACCGGGGAGCTGTTTTTT	CASKEENTGELFF
TRBJ1-1	TRBD1	TRBV10-1	-	TGCGCCAGCAGTCATAAGGACAGGCATCAGTCAGGGGTTCCCGAAGCTTTCTTT	CASSHKDRHQSGVPEAFF
TRBJ2-3	-	TRBV5-6	once	TGTGCCAGCAGCGTAACAGGTGACCGAACAGATACGCAGTATTTT	CASSVTGDRTDTQYF
TRBJ2-4	-	TRBV5-6	-	TGTGCCAGCAGGCTAAGACTAGCCAAAAACATTCAGTACTTC	CASRLRLAKNIQYF
TRBJ1-4	-	TRBV28	-	TGTGCCAGCAGCCCCCTTGGCCAGGGAGGAGAAAAACTGTTTTTT	CASSPLGQGGEKLFF
TRBJ1-5	-	TRBV7-2	-	TGTGCCAGCAGCTCCACGACAGGTCAGCCCCAGCATTTT	CASSSTTGQPQHF
TRBJ1-3	-	TRBV11-2	-	TGTGCCAGCTCAAGTAGCTCTGGAAACACCATATATTTT	CASSSSSGNTIYF
TRBJ1-1	TRBD1	TRBV6-1	-	TGTGCCAGCAGTAGACAGGGTTTTGGAACTGAAGCTTTCTTT	CASSRQGFGTEAFF
TRBJ1-1	-	TRBV5-4	-	TGTGCCAGCAGCTTGTATGGCGCGGGCGAAAAGCCTATGAACACTGAAGCTTTCTTT	CASSLYGAGEKPMNTEAFF
TRBJ2-1	TRBD1	TRBV14	-	TGTGCCAGCACCCCACAGGGGCGCCCAGTCTCCTACAATGAGCAGTTCTTC	CASTPQGRPVSYNEQFF
TRBJ2-2	TRBD2	TRBV4-1	few	TGCGCCAGCAGCCCAGGGACTAGTGTCTCCGGGGAGCTGTTTTTT	CASSPGTSVSGELFF
TRBJ2-2	TRBD2	TRBV5-1	-	TGCGCCAGCAGCTCGGGACTAGCGGGGGTAATCACCGGGGAGCTGTTTTTT	CASSSGLAGVITGELFF
TRBJ1-1	TRBD1	TRBV15	once	TGTGCCACCAGCTCCAAAGAGGCTGGGCGACAGGGTACTTTTTGGGGAACTGAAGCTTTCTTT	CATSSKEAGRQGTFWGTEAFF
TRBJ1-2	-	TRBV28	-	TGTGCCAGCAGTCCTGAGGGTCGCGGCTACACCTTC	CASSPEGRGYTF
TRBJ1-1	-	TRBV30	-	TGTGCCTGGATCAGGCAAACTGAAGCTTTCTTT	CAWIRQTEAFF
TRBJ2-1	-	TRBV28	-	TGTGCCAGCAGTTCCGAGGTCACCTACAATGAGCAGTTCTTC	CASSSEVTYNEQFF
TRBJ2-3	-	TRBV29-1	-	TGCAGCGTGTCTACGGGTCTCGCTGGCACAGATACGCAGTATTTT	CSVSTGLAGTDTQYF